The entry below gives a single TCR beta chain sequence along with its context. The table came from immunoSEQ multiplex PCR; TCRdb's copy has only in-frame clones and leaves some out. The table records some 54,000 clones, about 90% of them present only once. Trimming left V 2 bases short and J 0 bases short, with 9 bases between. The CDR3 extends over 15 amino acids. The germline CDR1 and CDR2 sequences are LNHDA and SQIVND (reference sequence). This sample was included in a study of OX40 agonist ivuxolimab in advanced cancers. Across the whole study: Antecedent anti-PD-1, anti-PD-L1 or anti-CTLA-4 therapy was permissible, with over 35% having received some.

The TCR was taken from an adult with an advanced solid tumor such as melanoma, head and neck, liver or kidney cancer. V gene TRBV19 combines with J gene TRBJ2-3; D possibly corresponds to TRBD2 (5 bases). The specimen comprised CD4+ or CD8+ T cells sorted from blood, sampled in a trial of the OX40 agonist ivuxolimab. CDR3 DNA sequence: TGTGCCAGTAGTATAACTAGACGGAGCACAGATACGCAGTATTTT. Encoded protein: CASSITRRSTDTQYF.